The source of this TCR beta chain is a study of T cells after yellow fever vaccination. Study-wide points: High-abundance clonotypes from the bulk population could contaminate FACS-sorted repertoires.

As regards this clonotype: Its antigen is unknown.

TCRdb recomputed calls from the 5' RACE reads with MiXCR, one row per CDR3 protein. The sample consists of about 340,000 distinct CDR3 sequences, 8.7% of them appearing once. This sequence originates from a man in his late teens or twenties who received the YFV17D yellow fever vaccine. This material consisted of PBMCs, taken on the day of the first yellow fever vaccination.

The CDR3 DNA sequence: TGCGCCAGCAGCCAAGCTGGACCCCCTAGCACAGATACGCAGTATTTT. Translation: CASSQAGPPSTDTQYF. This sequence joins TRBV4-3 and TRBJ2-3; no clear D gene. CDR3 size: 16 residues. Trimming took 1 base from V and 0 from J, leaving 11 bases between them. Germline CDR1 and CDR2: LGHNA and YSLEER.